The present entry profiles one T cell receptor (beta chain) with its context. Its matching antigen is unknown. The data stem from a study of OX40 agonist ivuxolimab in advanced cancers. Background on the study: An anti-OX40 (CD134) antibody with agonistic activity, ivuxolimab, was administered to patients. Study-wide findings and caveats: Both blood CD4+ and CD8+ T cells showed clonal growth by week 6 at 0.1 to 3.0 mg/kg.

Libraries were prepared by immunoSEQ multiplex PCR; TCRdb keeps only in-frame clonotypes and omits some of them. The table records approximately 62,000 clones, about nine tenths of them present only once. Systemic immunosuppression or autoimmune disease history was grounds to exclude patients. The V gene's germline CDR1 is SGHTA and CDR2 FQGNSA. Trimming cost V 6 bases and J 1 base, with 9 bases left between them. This CDR3 has 13 residues. The sample consisted of CD4+ or CD8+ T cells sorted from blood, taken in a trial of the OX40 agonist ivuxolimab. The clonotype originates from an adult with an advanced solid tumor such as melanoma, head and neck, liver or kidney cancer. V and J are TRBV7-2 and TRBJ1-1; D remains ambiguous. CDR3 in amino acids: CASSSGWNTEAFF. In DNA form, the CDR3 reads TGTGCCAGCAGTTCGGGTTGGAACACTGAAGCTTTCTTT.